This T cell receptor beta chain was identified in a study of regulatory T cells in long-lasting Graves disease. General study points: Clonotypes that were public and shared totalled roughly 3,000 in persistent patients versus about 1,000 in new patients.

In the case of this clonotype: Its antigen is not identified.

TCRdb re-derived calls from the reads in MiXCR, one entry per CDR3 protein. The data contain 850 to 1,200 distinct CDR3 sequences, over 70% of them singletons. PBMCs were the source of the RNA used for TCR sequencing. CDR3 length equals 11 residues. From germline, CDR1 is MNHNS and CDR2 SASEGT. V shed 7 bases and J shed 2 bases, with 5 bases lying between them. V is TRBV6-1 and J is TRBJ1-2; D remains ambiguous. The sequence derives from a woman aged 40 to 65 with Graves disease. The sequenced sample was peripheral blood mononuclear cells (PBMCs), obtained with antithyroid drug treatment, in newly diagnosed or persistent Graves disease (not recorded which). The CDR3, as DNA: TGTGCCAGCATGGGAAACTATGGCTACACCTTC. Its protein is CASMGNYGYTF.